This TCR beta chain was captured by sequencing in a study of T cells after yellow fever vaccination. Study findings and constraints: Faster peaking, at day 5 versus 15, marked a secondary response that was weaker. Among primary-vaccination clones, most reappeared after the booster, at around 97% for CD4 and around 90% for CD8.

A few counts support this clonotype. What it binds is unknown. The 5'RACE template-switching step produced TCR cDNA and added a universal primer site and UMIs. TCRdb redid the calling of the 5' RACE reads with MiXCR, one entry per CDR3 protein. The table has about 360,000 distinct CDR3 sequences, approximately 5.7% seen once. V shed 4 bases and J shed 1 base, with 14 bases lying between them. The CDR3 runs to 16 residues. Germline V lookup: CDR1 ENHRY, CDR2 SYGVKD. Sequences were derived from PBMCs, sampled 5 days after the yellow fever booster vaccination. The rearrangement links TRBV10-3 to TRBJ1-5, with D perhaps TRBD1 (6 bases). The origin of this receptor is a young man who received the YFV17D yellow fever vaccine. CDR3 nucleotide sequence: TGTGCCATCAGTGGTGCCAGGGGCCGGAGCAATCAGCCCCAGCATTTT. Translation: CAISGARGRSNQPQHF.